The T cell receptor beta chain described here comes from a study of T cell responses to AZD1222 COVID-19 vaccine. Points from the study as a whole: Mostly white British, mostly female donors; authors suggested clonal diversity may be underestimated.

Per germline, CDR1 PRHDT and CDR2 FYEKMQ (reference sequence). V gave up 4 bases and J gave up 3 bases, with 6 bases separating them. This CDR3 contains 12 residues. Clones were sequenced by immunoSEQ multiplex PCR, and TCRdb holds only the in-frame ones, with some missing. The sample contains 110,000 or so clones, roughly nine tenths of which appear only once. As regards this clone: Its specificity is unknown.

Analysis merged second doses at about 4 or about 12 weeks. The clonotype was recovered from an adult who received the AZD1222 COVID-19 vaccine. J is TRBJ1-2 and V is TRBV13; D is unresolved. Material: peripheral blood, obtained 28 days after the second AZD1222 dose. The CDR3 sequence: CASSSTDYGYTF. CDR3 DNA: TGTGCCAGCAGCTCCACGGACTATGGCTACACCTTC.